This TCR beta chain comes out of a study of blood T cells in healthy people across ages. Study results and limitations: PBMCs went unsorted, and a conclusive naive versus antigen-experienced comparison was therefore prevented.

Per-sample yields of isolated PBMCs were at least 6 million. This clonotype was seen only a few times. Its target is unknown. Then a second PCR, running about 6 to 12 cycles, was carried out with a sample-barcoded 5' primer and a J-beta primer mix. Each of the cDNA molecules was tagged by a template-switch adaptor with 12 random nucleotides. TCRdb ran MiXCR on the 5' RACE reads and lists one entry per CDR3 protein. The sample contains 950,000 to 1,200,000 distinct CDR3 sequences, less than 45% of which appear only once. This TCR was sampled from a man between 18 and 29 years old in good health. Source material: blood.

In DNA, the CDR3 is TGTGCCAGCAGCCGCCCAGGGCCGGGCTACAATGAGCAGTTCTTC. Amino acid sequence: CASSRPGPGYNEQFF. The chain combines TRBV6-5 with TRBJ2-1; tentatively, D is TRBD1 (5 bases). Trimming took off 6 bases at V and 3 bases at J, with 15 bases between the two ends. The CDR3 runs 15 residues. Germline CDR1 reads MNHEY; CDR2 reads SVGAGI.